These T cell receptor beta chains were read from a single sample in a study of blood T cell repertoires in COVID-19. Some clones are missing from TCRdb's copy, which holds only in-frame ones; the method was immunoSEQ multiplex PCR. This sample has 350,000 to 400,000 clones, with 87% found just once. Sequenced material: PBMCs or T cells enriched from blood (not recorded which). The receptors were gathered from a woman aged 25 to 39 who had recovered from COVID-19. Both conserved end residues are part of each CDR3. Fields, in order: D gene, V gene, clone size, J gene, CDR3 protein, CDR3 DNA. D genes are given only for firm matches. The listing skips clone size in some rows; elsewhere it reads once, few, many or a size class.

d_gene: TRBD1
v_gene: TRBV11-2
abundance: NA
j_gene: TRBJ2-2
CDR3aa: CASSSYRGTNTGELFF
CDR3nt: TGTGCCAGCAGCTCCTACAGGGGAACGAACACCGGGGAGCTGTTTTTT

d_gene: TRBD1
v_gene: TRBV29-1
abundance: NA
j_gene: TRBJ1-5
CDR3aa: CSVETQGDQPQHF
CDR3nt: TGCAGCGTTGAAACGCAGGGGGATCAGCCCCAGCATTTT

d_gene: NA
v_gene: TRBV28
abundance: NA
j_gene: TRBJ1-4
CDR3aa: CASSPLNEKLFF
CDR3nt: TGTGCCAGCAGCCCTCTTAATGAAAAACTGTTTTTT

d_gene: TRBD2
v_gene: TRBV3-1/TRBV3-2
abundance: NA
j_gene: TRBJ2-5
CDR3aa: CASRLTSGKETQYF
CDR3nt: TGTGCCAGCAGACTTACTAGCGGGAAGGAGACCCAGTACTTC

d_gene: TRBD1
v_gene: TRBV11-3
abundance: NA
j_gene: TRBJ2-1
CDR3aa: CASSLDQGGTGHYNEQFF
CDR3nt: TGTGCCAGCAGCTTAGACCAGGGCGGGACAGGGCACTACAATGAGCAGTTCTTC

d_gene: NA
v_gene: TRBV28
abundance: NA
j_gene: TRBJ1-4
CDR3aa: CASSLRSGEKLFF
CDR3nt: TGTGCCAGCAGTTTACGCAGCGGGGAAAAACTGTTTTTT

d_gene: TRBD1
v_gene: TRBV18
abundance: few
j_gene: TRBJ2-7
CDR3aa: CASSPGTGDYYEQYF
CDR3nt: TGTGCCAGCTCACCGGGGACAGGAGATTACTACGAGCAGTACTTC

d_gene: NA
v_gene: TRBV27
abundance: NA
j_gene: TRBJ1-2
CDR3aa: CASSPRRSFYGYTF
CDR3nt: TGTGCCAGCAGTCCCAGAAGGAGTTTTTATGGCTACACCTTC

d_gene: TRBD1
v_gene: TRBV5-1
abundance: many
j_gene: TRBJ1-6
CDR3aa: CASSLGQGDSPLHF
CDR3nt: TGCGCCAGCAGCTTAGGACAGGGTGATTCACCCCTCCACTTT

d_gene: NA
v_gene: TRBV27
abundance: NA
j_gene: TRBJ2-5
CDR3aa: CASSLSPTGETQYF
CDR3nt: TGTGCCAGCAGTTTATCGCCGACGGGAGAGACCCAGTACTTC

d_gene: NA
v_gene: TRBV27
abundance: NA
j_gene: TRBJ1-6
CDR3aa: CASSLSGGASSYNSPLHF
CDR3nt: TGTGCCAGCAGTTTATCCGGGGGGGCGAGCTCCTATAATTCACCCCTCCACTTT

d_gene: NA
v_gene: TRBV5-1
abundance: NA
j_gene: TRBJ2-7
CDR3aa: CASSLGLITGKGYEQYF
CDR3nt: TGCGCCAGCAGCTTGGGCCTTATCACAGGGAAAGGTTACGAGCAGTACTTC

d_gene: NA
v_gene: TRBV3-1/TRBV3-2
abundance: NA
j_gene: TRBJ1-2
CDR3aa: CASSQDISLYGYTF
CDR3nt: TGTGCCAGCAGCCAAGATATATCCCTCTATGGCTACACCTTC

d_gene: NA
v_gene: TRBV7-9
abundance: NA
j_gene: TRBJ1-1
CDR3aa: CASREGQPNTEAFF
CDR3nt: TGTGCCAGCAGGGAGGGGCAGCCGAACACTGAAGCTTTCTTT

d_gene: NA
v_gene: TRBV11-2
abundance: NA
j_gene: TRBJ2-1
CDR3aa: CASSSRGGGWNEQFF
CDR3nt: TGTGCCAGCAGCTCAAGAGGAGGAGGATGGAATGAGCAGTTCTTC

d_gene: NA
v_gene: TRBV3-1/TRBV3-2
abundance: NA
j_gene: TRBJ2-5
CDR3aa: CASRRDFRLETQYF
CDR3nt: TGTGCCAGCAGGCGGGACTTCCGTTTGGAGACCCAGTACTTC

d_gene: NA
v_gene: TRBV28
abundance: NA
j_gene: TRBJ2-7
CDR3aa: CASSRQATYEQYF
CDR3nt: TGTGCCAGCAGTAGACAAGCAACCTACGAGCAGTACTTC

d_gene: NA
v_gene: TRBV7-9
abundance: NA
j_gene: TRBJ1-4
CDR3aa: CASSSGRTGEKLFF
CDR3nt: TGTGCCAGCAGCTCGGGAAGAACGGGGGAAAAACTGTTTTTT

d_gene: NA
v_gene: TRBV9
abundance: NA
j_gene: TRBJ1-2
CDR3aa: CASSVASIGNGYTF
CDR3nt: TGTGCCAGCAGCGTAGCCAGTATCGGGAATGGCTACACCTTC

d_gene: NA
v_gene: TRBV12-2
abundance: NA
j_gene: TRBJ1-1
CDR3aa: CASRPEAQENTEAFF
CDR3nt: TGTGCAAGTCGCCCAGAGGCACAGGAGAACACTGAAGCTTTCTTT

d_gene: TRBD2
v_gene: TRBV3-1/TRBV3-2
abundance: NA
j_gene: TRBJ2-3
CDR3aa: CASSHRGGTDTQYF
CDR3nt: TGTGCCAGCAGCCACCGGGGGGGCACAGATACGCAGTATTTT

d_gene: TRBD1
v_gene: TRBV10-3
abundance: NA
j_gene: TRBJ1-5
CDR3aa: CAISDQGQANQPQHF
CDR3nt: TGTGCCATCAGTGACCAGGGACAGGCGAATCAGCCCCAGCATTTT

d_gene: TRBD1
v_gene: TRBV27
abundance: NA
j_gene: TRBJ2-7
CDR3aa: CASSPRGFSYEQCF
CDR3nt: TGTGCCAGCAGTCCCAGGGGGTTCTCCTACGAGCAGTGCTTC

d_gene: NA
v_gene: TRBV7-9
abundance: NA
j_gene: TRBJ2-1
CDR3aa: CASSVYNEQFF
CDR3nt: TGTGCCAGCAGCGTATACAATGAGCAGTTCTTC

d_gene: TRBD2
v_gene: TRBV28
abundance: NA
j_gene: TRBJ2-7
CDR3aa: CASSSTSGGRYEQYF
CDR3nt: TGTGCCAGCAGTTCTACTAGCGGAGGACGGTACGAGCAGTACTTC

d_gene: TRBD1
v_gene: TRBV9
abundance: NA
j_gene: TRBJ1-6
CDR3aa: CASSSRGTGTENSPLHF
CDR3nt: TGTGCCAGCAGCAGTAGGGGAACCGGGACAGAGAATTCACCCCTCCACTTT

d_gene: TRBD2
v_gene: TRBV15
abundance: NA
j_gene: TRBJ2-1
CDR3aa: CATSRGGGNPEQFF
CDR3nt: TGTGCCACCAGCAGGGGGGGAGGGAATCCTGAGCAGTTCTTC

d_gene: NA
v_gene: TRBV3-1/TRBV3-2
abundance: NA
j_gene: TRBJ1-1
CDR3aa: CASSQPTGNTEAFF
CDR3nt: TGTGCCAGCAGCCAACCGACAGGGAACACTGAAGCTTTCTTT

d_gene: NA
v_gene: TRBV5-4
abundance: NA
j_gene: TRBJ2-7
CDR3aa: CASSLGLSSSYEQYF
CDR3nt: TGTGCCAGCAGCCTGGGACTTTCGAGCTCCTACGAGCAGTACTTC

d_gene: TRBD1
v_gene: TRBV7-9
abundance: NA
j_gene: TRBJ2-3
CDR3aa: CASSPPRGDTQYF
CDR3nt: TGTGCCAGCAGCCCACCCAGGGGGGATACGCAGTATTTT

d_gene: TRBD1
v_gene: TRBV24-1
abundance: NA
j_gene: TRBJ2-7
CDR3aa: CATSDFAGTGVHEQYF
CDR3nt: TGTGCCACCAGTGATTTCGCCGGGACAGGGGTCCACGAGCAGTACTTC

d_gene: TRBD1
v_gene: TRBV7-2
abundance: NA
j_gene: TRBJ2-7
CDR3aa: CASSQGGQEYYEQYF
CDR3nt: TGTGCCAGCAGCCAGGGGGGACAGGAATACTACGAGCAGTACTTC

d_gene: NA
v_gene: TRBV19
abundance: NA
j_gene: TRBJ1-1
CDR3aa: CASSLSSGGAEAFF
CDR3nt: TGTGCCAGTAGTCTCAGTTCGGGGGGGGCTGAAGCTTTCTTT